Below are 28 T cell receptor beta chains sequenced from a single sample in a study of shared clonotypes between healthy human individuals. The data were produced by immunoSEQ multiplex PCR, yet TCRdb's version contains in-frame clones alone and is incomplete. Among 2 million to 2.5 million clones listed, about nine tenths were seen once. Sequenced input: naive CD4+ T cells from PBMCs. Subset of the sample: CD45RA+ positively selected. The source is a man younger than 30 in good health. Some clones in this sample may be carry-over from other donors' samples.

The chain is built from TRBV28 and TRBJ1-2; no clear D. This CDR3 contains 14 residues. Germline CDR1 is MDHEN and CDR2 is SYDVKM. V lost 2 bases, J lost 4 bases, and 11 bases lay in between. The CDR3 DNA follows: TGTGCCAGCAGTTTAAAGTGGGCAGGCTATGGCTACACCTTC. Its translation is CASSLKWAGYGYTF.

The gene calls are TRBV27 and TRBJ1-1; D is unclear. Per the germline V gene, CDR1 is MNHEY and CDR2 is SMNVEV (reference sequence). This CDR3 region has 17 residues. The germline V and J ends were trimmed by 0 bases and 1 base, with 15 bases remaining between them. The CDR3 here is CASSLSWGAGTNTEAFF. In DNA, the CDR3 is TGTGCCAGCAGTTTATCGTGGGGAGCGGGAACGAACACTGAAGCTTTCTTT.

CDR3: CASSPGLQVGGTTEAFF. The CDR3 nucleotides read TGTGCCAGCAGCCCAGGCCTTCAGGTGGGGGGAACGACTGAAGCTTTCTTT. J is TRBJ1-1 and V is TRBV9; tentative D call: TRBD1 (5 bases). The CDR3 is 17 amino acids. CDR1 is SGDLS and CDR2 is YYNGEE in the germline V gene. Trimming took 4 bases from V and 5 from J, leaving 24 bases between them. Drawing the rest from reference TRBV9 and TRBJ1-1, the complete variable domain is DSGVTQTPKHLITATGQRVTLRCSPRSGDLSVYWYQQSLDQGLQFLIQYYNGEERAKGNILERFSAQQFPDLHSELNLSSLELGDSALYFCASSPGLQVGGTTEAFFGQGTRLTVV.

As regards this clone: Different DNA sequences within this sample yield the same CDR3. The chain joins TRBV28 to TRBJ1-1; D is undetermined. Germline V gene sequence: CDR1 MDHEN, CDR2 SYDVKM. The CDR3 has 12 amino acids. With 2 bases removed from V and 4 bases from J, the gap between germline ends came to 5 bases. CDR3: CASSLLGTEAFF. CDR3 nucleotide sequence: TGTGCCAGCAGTTTACTGGGCACTGAAGCTTTCTTT. Drawing the rest from reference TRBV28 and TRBJ1-1, the complete variable domain is DVKVTQSSRYLVKRTGEKVFLECVQDMDHENMFWYRQDPGLGLRLIYFSYDVKMKEKGDIPEGYSVSREKKERFSLILESASTNQTSMYLCASSLLGTEAFFGQGTRLTVV.

The chain employs TRBV28 and TRBJ2-2; TRBD1 aligns across 9 bases. With 5 bases clipped from V and 5 bases from J, the junction kept 6 bases outside the gene matches. CDR3 length: 15 amino acids. The germline V gene encodes CDR1 MDHEN and CDR2 SYDVKM. This CDR3 is CASSMTGGRTGELFF. CDR3 coding DNA: TGTGCCAGCAGTATGACAGGGGGTCGGACCGGGGAGCTGTTTTTT.

The chain recombines TRBV11-2 with TRBJ2-7, with 10 bases aligning to TRBD1. The germline CDR1 and CDR2 sequences are SGHAT and FQNNGV. The CDR3 length is 13 residues. Germline trimming cut 6 bases from V and 7 bases from J; bases unmatched to any gene: 6. The CDR3 sequence is CASSSGQGEEQYF. The CDR3 coding sequence is TGTGCCAGCAGTTCCGGACAGGGGGAAGAGCAGTACTTC.

The V gene is TRBV28, the J gene TRBJ1-2; 8 positions agree with TRBD1. This CDR3 is built from 15 residues. V lost 6 bases and J lost 2; bases outside the gene matches: 8. Germline lookup yields CDR1 MDHEN and CDR2 SYDVKM. In nucleotides, the CDR3 is TGTGCCAGCAGCGACAGGGGCACCGCAAACTATGGCTACACCTTC. It translates to CASSDRGTANYGYTF.

This chain connects TRBV7-9 to TRBJ2-7; either TRBD1 or TRBD2 may fit D (6 bases each). The V and J ends lost 5 bases and 7 bases respectively, with 27 bases between them. There are 17 residues in the CDR3. CDR1 SEHNR and CDR2 FQNEAQ come from the germline V gene (reference sequence). The CDR3 protein is CASSPRAGALSRGEQYF. The CDR3 DNA is TGTGCCAGCAGCCCCCGAGCAGGGGCTCTCTCCCGGGGGGAGCAGTACTTC.

To note about this clone: Other nucleotide sequences from this sample produce the same CDR3. V and J are TRBV15 and TRBJ2-3; D could derive from TRBD1 or TRBD2 (5 bases each). The V end was cut by 3 bases, the J end by 6 bases, with 10 bases between. CDR1 LNHNV and CDR2 YYDKDF come from the germline V gene (reference sequence). CDR3 length: 13 residues. CDR3: CATSRGTADTQYF. CDR3 DNA sequence: TGTGCCACCAGCAGGGGGACGGCGGATACGCAGTATTTT.

V is TRBV4-1 and J is TRBJ2-7; TRBD2 aligns across 12 bases. From germline, CDR1 is MGHRA and CDR2 YSYEKL. This CDR3 is 17 amino acids long. The ends lost 4 bases at V and 4 bases at J; junction bases unmatched: 11. CDR3 in DNA: TGCGCCAGCAGCCCCAACAGACTAGCGGGAGTTCATTACGAGCAGTACTTC. It translates to CASSPNRLAGVHYEQYF.

The chain uses TRBV5-3 and TRBJ2-6, with D unresolved. TRBV5-3 is classed as an ORF, of uncertain function. CDR3 length equals 15 residues. V was pared by 4 bases and J by 4 bases, with 12 bases between. CDR3 DNA sequence: TGTGCCAGAAGCCCCCGAACCGGGGGGGCCAACGTCCTGACTTTC. This encodes CARSPRTGGANVLTF.

The chain combines TRBV5-1 with TRBJ1-2; D is unclear. Trimming pared 3 bases from V and 0 bases from J, leaving 9 bases between. The germline gives CDR1 SGHRS, CDR2 YFSETQ. CDR3 length: 14 residues. CDR3 sequence reads: CASSSINTNYGYTF. The CDR3 DNA sequence: TGCGCCAGCAGCTCAATCAATACTAACTATGGCTACACCTTC. The variable domain in full, with the rest retrieved from reference TRBV5-1 and TRBJ1-2, is KAGVTQTPRYLIKTRGQQVTLSCSPISGHRSVSWYQQTPGQGLQFLFEYFSETQRNKGNFPGRFSGRQFSNSRSEMNVSTLELGDSALYLCASSSINTNYGYTFGSGTRLTVV.

The gene calls are TRBV18 and TRBJ2-2; 10 bases match TRBD2. The germline CDR1 and CDR2 sequences are KGHSH and LQKENI. CDR3 length: 16 residues. V was clipped by 4 bases and J by 1 base; unmatched bases: 3. CDR3 DNA sequence: TGTGCCAGCTCACTCGGACTAGCGGAGAACACCGGGGAGCTGTTTTTT. This translates into CASSLGLAENTGELFF.

Turning to this clone: Within the sample, other DNA sequences also encode this same CDR3. For the CDR3, the DNA is TGCGCCAGCAGCTTGGCCGGGACCTACTCCTACGAGCAGTACTTC. Protein product: CASSLAGTYSYEQYF. The chain employs TRBV5-1 and TRBJ2-7, with D perhaps assigned TRBD1 or TRBD2 (5 bases each). The CDR3 length is 15 residues. Trimming cost V 0 bases and J 0 bases, with 10 bases left between them. The germline gives CDR1 SGHRS, CDR2 YFSETQ.

The chain is built from TRBV6-1 and TRBJ1-1; 9 positions agree with TRBD1. Germline CDR1 reads MNHNS; CDR2 reads SASEGT. The CDR3 is 14 amino acids. Trimming cost V 10 bases and J 1 base; bases outside gene matches: 7. As DNA, the CDR3 is TGTGCCACCCTAAGGGGACAGGGGAACACTGAAGCTTTCTTT. It translates to CATLRGQGNTEAFF.

This chain joins TRBV5-1 and TRBJ2-2; a weak D match, TRBD2 (6 bases). In germline, CDR1 is SGHRS, CDR2 YFSETQ. The CDR3 has 13 residues. Trimming removed 5 bases from V and 4 bases from J, with 9 bases in between. CDR3 nucleotide sequence: TGCGCCAGCAGTGTGGGGGGCACCGGGGAGCTGTTTTTT. Amino acids: CASSVGGTGELFF.

In its sample, this clone was seen once. The chain recombines TRBV11-2 with TRBJ2-5; D not certain. CDR1 SGHAT and CDR2 FQNNGV come from the germline V gene. This CDR3 spans 14 amino acids. With 3 bases removed from V and 2 bases from J, the gap between germline ends came to 10 bases. The CDR3 DNA reads as TGTGCCAGCAGCTTCGACTCAATTCAAGAGACCCAGTACTTC. It specifies CASSFDSIQETQYF.

The V and J genes are TRBV11-3 and TRBJ2-2; 9 bases align to TRBD1. Germline CDR1 is SGHNT and CDR2 is YENEEA. V gave up 5 bases and J gave up 7 bases; unmatched junction bases: 11. The CDR3 totals 16 residues. This CDR3 reads CASSPRTGALLGELFF. As DNA, the CDR3 is TGTGCCAGCAGCCCCCGGACAGGGGCGCTCCTCGGGGAGCTGTTTTTT. The full variable domain, with the rest looked up from reference TRBV11-3 and TRBJ2-2, is EAGVVQSPRYKIIEKKQPVAFWCNPISGHNTLYWYLQNLGQGPELLIRYENEEAVDDSQLPKDRFSAERLKGVDSTLKIQPAELGDSAVYLCASSPRTGALLGELFFGEGSRLTVL.

This chain links TRBV5-1 with TRBJ2-5, with D perhaps matching TRBD1 (5 bases). This CDR3 comprises 15 residues. Germline CDR1 SGHRS, CDR2 YFSETQ. V was clipped by 4 bases and J by 2 bases, with 15 bases between them. CDR3 DNA: TGCGCCAGCAGCCCTCCCGGAGCAGGGCAAGAGACCCAGTACTTC. Protein: CASSPPGAGQETQYF.

This clone was seen a handful of times. The DNA of the CDR3 is TGTGCCAGCAGTTGGACAGGACGGAACACTGAAGCTTTCTTT. Translation: CASSWTGRNTEAFF. The V and J genes are TRBV6-5 and TRBJ1-1; 7 positions match TRBD1. The ends lost 4 bases at V and 1 base at J; junction bases unmatched: 3. Germline CDR1 and CDR2: MNHEY and SVGAGI. The CDR3 has 14 amino acids.

This chain links TRBV7-3 with TRBJ2-2; tentatively, D is TRBD1 (6 bases). From germline, CDR1 is SGHTA and CDR2 FQGTGA. The CDR3 is 16 amino acids. V dropped 5 bases and J dropped 0 bases, with 13 bases sitting between them. In nucleotides, the CDR3 is TGTGCCAGCAGCCTACAGACAGGAGCGAACACCGGGGAGCTGTTTTTT. Translated, it gives CASSLQTGANTGELFF.

Points on this clone: In the same sample, other DNA sequences code for this CDR3. The chain links TRBV6-5 to TRBJ2-7; 7 nucleotides align to TRBD1. CDR3 length equals 15 residues. V shed 2 bases, J shed 2 bases, and the junction held 6 bases outside the gene matches. Germline lookup yields CDR1 MNHEY and CDR2 SVGAGI. The CDR3 nucleotides are TGTGCCAGCAGTTACCGGCCAGGGGGTACCTACGAGCAGTACTTC. It encodes CASSYRPGGTYEQYF.

As to this clone: Different DNA sequences within this sample yield the same CDR3. The chain couples TRBV5-1 to TRBJ2-3; 12 positions match TRBD2. Germline V gives CDR1 SGHRS, CDR2 YFSETQ. V lost 2 bases, J lost 0 bases, and 1 base stayed unmatched. This CDR3 spans 16 amino acids. CDR3 sequence (DNA): TGCGCCAGCAGCTTCGGGACTAGCGGGAGCACAGATACGCAGTATTTT. This encodes CASSFGTSGSTDTQYF.

The chain uses TRBV7-9 and TRBJ2-7; perhaps TRBD1 as D (6 bases). Germline CDR1 reads SEHNR; CDR2 reads FQNEAQ (reference sequence). Trimming left V 6 bases short and J 0 bases short, with 24 bases between. The CDR3 runs 18 residues. The CDR3 bases are TGTGCCAGCAGACCGCCCCTCGAATGGGGGCGCCCCTCCTACGAGCAGTACTTC. This gives the protein CASRPPLEWGRPSYEQYF. Full variable domain (remainder filled in from reference TRBV7-9 and TRBJ2-7): DTGVSQNPRHKITKRGQNVTFRCDPISEHNRLYWYRQTLGQGPEFLTYFQNEAQLEKSRLLSDRFSAERPKGSFSTLEIQRTEQGDSAMYLCASRPPLEWGRPSYEQYFGPGTRLTVT.

The chain uses TRBV7-9 and TRBJ2-2; D possibly corresponds to TRBD2 (6 bases). CDR1 SEHNR and CDR2 FQNEAQ come from the germline V gene (reference sequence). CDR3 length equals 18 residues. Trimming shortened V by 6 bases and J by 1 base, and 21 bases separated the two germline ends. The DNA for the CDR3 is TGTGCCAGCAGTGAGGATCGGAGGGAAGCATTGAACACCGGGGAGCTGTTTTTT. It encodes CASSEDRREALNTGELFF.

The gene calls are TRBV7-8 and TRBJ2-1, with 7 bases lining up with TRBD1. V gave up 5 bases and J gave up 6 bases; unmatched junction bases: 10. The CDR3 length is 15 residues. Germline V gene sequence: CDR1 SGHVS, CDR2 FQNEAQ. The CDR3 DNA is TGTGCCAGCAGCCTTACAGGGGAATCACTCAATGAGCAGTTCTTC. It is translated as CASSLTGESLNEQFF. The complete variable domain, with remaining parts taken from reference TRBV7-8 and TRBJ2-1, reads GAGVSQSPRYKVAKRGQDVALRCDPISGHVSLFWYQQALGQGPEFLTYFQNEAQLDKSGLPSDRFFAERPEGSVSTLKIQRTQQEDSAVYLCASSLTGESLNEQFFGPGTRLTVL.

This chain joins TRBV19 and TRBJ2-7, with a possible D match to TRBD1 (6 bases). This CDR3 is built from 14 residues. Trimming removed 3 bases at V and 0 bases at J, with 9 bases between. CDR1 and CDR2 from the germline V gene are LNHDA and SQIVND (reference sequence). The CDR3 spells CASSMRTASYEQYF. The DNA for the CDR3 is TGTGCCAGTAGTATGAGGACAGCCTCCTACGAGCAGTACTTC. Full variable domain (missing parts from reference TRBV19 and TRBJ2-7): DGGITQSPKYLFRKEGQNVTLSCEQNLNHDAMYWYRQDPGQGLRLIYYSQIVNDFQKGDIAEGYSVSREKKESFPLTVTSAQKNPTAFYLCASSMRTASYEQYFGPGTRLTVT.

The J gene is TRBJ2-7, the V gene TRBV6-6, with 9 bases identical to TRBD1. V shed 6 bases and J 0 bases; nucleotides not matched to a gene: 6. Looked up from germline, CDR1 is MNHNY and CDR2 is SVGAGI (reference sequence). The CDR3 runs 15 residues. CDR3 residues: CASSGPGQGSYEQYF. The CDR3 DNA is TGTGCCAGCAGCGGACCGGGACAGGGCTCCTACGAGCAGTACTTC.